This passage covers 26 T cell receptor beta chains from one sample sequenced in a study of OX40 agonist ivuxolimab in advanced cancers. Libraries were prepared by immunoSEQ multiplex PCR; TCRdb keeps only in-frame clonotypes and omits some of them. The sample records about 35,000 clones, about 82% being singletons. The source material was CD4+ or CD8+ T cells sorted from blood, sampled in a trial of the OX40 agonist ivuxolimab. The receptors here all came from an adult with an advanced solid tumor such as melanoma, head and neck, liver or kidney cancer.

The gene calls are TRBV4-1 and TRBJ2-7; 10 positions match TRBD1. With 4 bases clipped from V and 3 bases from J, the junction kept 9 bases outside the gene matches. Germline loops: CDR1 MGHRA, CDR2 YSYEKL. The CDR3 spans 16 residues. The CDR3 spells CASSLGSGTGDYEQYF. The CDR3 region has the DNA TGCGCCAGCAGCCTAGGATCCGGGACAGGGGACTACGAGCAGTACTTC.

The chain combines TRBV7-2 with TRBJ1-3; D is unclear. The germline V and J ends were trimmed by 4 bases and 8 bases, with 12 bases remaining between them. The CDR3 is made up of 13 amino acids. Per the germline V gene, CDR1 is SGHTA and CDR2 is FQGNSA. CDR3 DNA sequence: TGTGCCAGCAGCTGGACTGGCCGGGACACCATATATTTT. Translation gives CASSWTGRDTIYF.

The V call is TRBV7-8, the J call TRBJ2-7; D gene ambiguous. This CDR3 has 12 residues. The V gene lost 0 bases and the J gene lost 6 bases, with 6 bases spanning the gap. Germline V gives CDR1 SGHVS, CDR2 FQNEAQ. The CDR3 sequence is CASSLAVGEQYF. The CDR3 bases are TGTGCCAGCAGCTTAGCCGTCGGCGAGCAGTACTTC.

This chain connects TRBV10-3 to TRBJ1-3; 10 bases map to TRBD1. Germline V lookup: CDR1 ENHRY, CDR2 SYGVKD. The CDR3 length is 14 residues. V shed 0 bases, J shed 7 bases, and the junction held 0 bases outside the gene matches. The CDR3 region has the DNA TGTGCCATCAGTGAGTCGGGACAGGGGAACACCATATATTTT. Translation: CAISESGQGNTIYF.

The chain combines TRBV27 with TRBJ1-5; D remains unclear. The CDR3 has 13 amino acids. V was pared by 2 bases and J by 3 bases, with 5 bases between. Germline V gene data show CDR1 as MNHEY and CDR2 as SMNVEV (reference sequence). CDR3 nucleotide sequence: TGTGCCAGCAGTTTACGGGCCAATCAGCCCCAGCATTTT. Translated: CASSLRANQPQHF.

The rearrangement links TRBV11-2 to TRBJ2-2; a possible D gene is TRBD2 (6 bases). Between the trimmed V and J ends, which lost 5 bases and 2 bases, there was a span of 12 bases. Germline lookup yields CDR1 SGHAT and CDR2 FQNNGV. The CDR3 extends over 15 amino acids. The CDR3 DNA is TGTGCCAGCAGCCCGGAGGGGATCAACACCGGGGAGCTGTTTTTT. It yields the protein CASSPEGINTGELFF. Full variable domain (remainder filled in from reference TRBV11-2 and TRBJ2-2): EAGVAQSPRYKIIEKRQSVAFWCNPISGHATLYWYQQILGQGPKLLIQFQNNGVVDDSQLPKDRFSAERLKGVDSTLKIQPAKLEDSAVYLCASSPEGINTGELFFGEGSRLTVL.

The genes are TRBV29-1 and TRBJ1-2, with 8 nucleotides matching TRBD1. Losses at the gene ends were 3 bases for V and 4 bases for J; bases not matched to a gene: 16. Germline V gene data show CDR1 as SQVTM and CDR2 as ANQGSEA. This CDR3 has 17 amino acids. CDR3 sequence: CSVDPSTGDVVAYGYTF. The CDR3, as DNA: TGCAGCGTTGACCCATCGACAGGGGACGTTGTTGCCTATGGCTACACCTTC. The full variable domain, its missing parts supplied by reference TRBV29-1 and TRBJ1-2, is SAVISQKPSRDICQRGTSLTIQCQVDSQVTMMFWYRQQPGQSLTLIATANQGSEATYESGFVIDKFPISRPNLTFSTLTVSNMSPEDSSIYLCSVDPSTGDVVAYGYTFGSGTRLTVV.

This CDR3 reads CASSLTFYYEQYF. The CDR3 coding sequence is TGTGCCAGCAGTTTGACTTTTTACTACGAGCAGTACTTC. V gene TRBV27 combines with J gene TRBJ2-7; D ambiguous. The CDR3 contains 13 residues. V lost 3 bases and J lost 3, with 9 bases in between. Germline lookup yields CDR1 MNHEY and CDR2 SMNVEV (reference sequence).

The chain couples TRBV30 to TRBJ2-7; D is uncertain. The CDR3 length is 13 residues. The germline V gene encodes CDR1 GTSNPN and CDR2 SVGIG (reference sequence). Trimming cost V 2 bases and J 3 bases, with 11 bases left between them. CDR3 loop: CAWSNSVGYEQYF. CDR3 DNA: TGTGCCTGGAGTAATTCAGTGGGCTACGAGCAGTACTTC.

The chain has TRBV5-6 and TRBJ2-1; D unresolved. Trimming left V 3 bases short and J 0 bases short, with 13 bases between. Germline lookup yields CDR1 SGHDT and CDR2 YYEEEE. This CDR3 is 16 amino acids long. The CDR3, as DNA: TGTGCCAGCAGCTACGCTGGACCGAGCTCCTACAATGAGCAGTTCTTC. Its translation: CASSYAGPSSYNEQFF.

The chain uses TRBV6-5 and TRBJ2-1; 8 nucleotides match TRBD2. This CDR3 contains 14 residues. Looked up from germline, CDR1 is MNHEY and CDR2 is SVGAGI. V was pared by 7 bases and J by 7 bases, with 9 bases of the junction left unmatched. The CDR3 region is CASNPSGSWNEQFF. DNA of the CDR3: TGTGCCAGCAACCCAAGCGGGAGTTGGAATGAGCAGTTCTTC.

The chain uses TRBV9 and TRBJ2-7; 12 nucleotides match TRBD1. The CDR3 loop spans 16 amino acids. Germline lookup yields CDR1 SGDLS and CDR2 YYNGEE. V trimming: 0 bases; J trimming: 4 bases; junction bases outside the gene matches: 5. The CDR3 DNA is TGTGCCAGCAGCGTAGGGCGGGGACAGGGGGCGTACGAGCAGTACTTC. Protein sequence: CASSVGRGQGAYEQYF.

The chain joins TRBV5-5 to TRBJ1-3; D might be TRBD1 (6 bases). The CDR3 runs 15 residues. Germline CDR1 is SGHKS and CDR2 is YYEKEE (reference sequence). Trimming left V 2 bases short and J 0 bases short, with 9 bases between. This CDR3 reads CASSLEGVSGNTIYF. The CDR3 DNA is TGTGCCAGCAGCTTAGAGGGGGTCTCTGGAAACACCATATATTTT.

The rearrangement joins TRBV7-8 to TRBJ1-4; 8 bases map to TRBD1. Germline trimming cut 5 bases from V and 1 base from J; bases unmatched to any gene: 9. The germline V gene has CDR1 SGHVS and CDR2 FQNEAQ. CDR3 size: 17 residues. The CDR3 reads CASSPRPGTGTNEKLFF. Here the CDR3 DNA reads TGTGCCAGCAGCCCCCGTCCCGGGACAGGAACTAATGAAAAACTGTTTTTT.

The chain joins TRBV15 to TRBJ2-1; 12 positions match TRBD2. Looked up from germline, CDR1 is LNHNV and CDR2 is YYDKDF (reference sequence). This CDR3 has 15 amino acids. Germline trimming cut 0 bases from V and 8 bases from J; bases unmatched to any gene: 2. The CDR3 DNA follows: TGTGCCACCAGCAGAGATCGGACTAGCGGGGATGAGCAGTTCTTC. It translates to CATSRDRTSGDEQFF.

The J gene is TRBJ1-2, the V gene TRBV2; no definite D call. Trimming shortened V by 8 bases and J by 5 bases, and 15 bases separated the two germline ends. The CDR3 sequence is 13 residues long. CDR1 is SNHLY and CDR2 is FYNNEI in the germline V gene. As DNA, the CDR3 is TGTGCCAGCGCGGGAATCCTAGGGTATGGCTACACCTTC. Translated: CASAGILGYGYTF.

The J gene is TRBJ1-5, the V gene TRBV19; D is possibly TRBD1 (5 bases). V lost 2 bases to trimming and J lost 0 bases, with 11 bases between them. Germline V gives CDR1 LNHDA, CDR2 SQIVND (reference sequence). CDR3 length: 16 residues. The CDR3 nucleotides read TGTGCCAGTAGTATAAGGGACTCATATAGCAATCAGCCCCAGCATTTT. This translates into CASSIRDSYSNQPQHF.

This chain connects TRBV7-9 to TRBJ2-7; D may be TRBD1 (6 bases). CDR1 and CDR2 from the germline V gene are SEHNR and FQNEAQ (reference sequence). This CDR3 comprises 17 residues. Trimming stripped 4 bases from V and 3 bases from J, with 22 bases between. CDR3 loop: CASSSSTEGDIHYEQYF. The CDR3 DNA is TGTGCCAGCAGCTCGTCTACCGAAGGGGACATACACTACGAGCAGTACTTC.

The CDR3 loop is CASSLGGGGQVHYNEQFF. As DNA, the CDR3 is TGTGCCAGCAGCTTAGGTGGTGGTGGACAGGTACACTACAATGAGCAGTTCTTC. The chain uses TRBV7-6 and TRBJ2-1; 7 positions agree with TRBD1. The CDR3 consists of 18 residues. The ends lost 1 base at V and 3 bases at J; junction bases unmatched: 12. Per germline, CDR1 SGHVS and CDR2 FNYEAQ.

This clone was observed a handful of times. The chain combines TRBV28 with TRBJ2-2, with D possibly matching TRBD2 (6 bases). Looked up from germline, CDR1 is MDHEN and CDR2 is SYDVKM. The germline V and J ends were trimmed by 7 bases and 3 bases, with 12 bases remaining between them. The CDR3 consists of 14 residues. The CDR3 DNA reads as TGTGCCAGCAAGTCGGGAGCAGACACCGGGGAGCTGTTTTTT. Translation: CASKSGADTGELFF.

The J gene is TRBJ1-1, the V gene TRBV4-3; D is ambiguous. The CDR3 contains 15 residues. Germline V gene sequence: CDR1 LGHNA, CDR2 YSLEER. V lost 0 bases to trimming and J lost 3 bases, with 11 bases between them. The CDR3 reads CASSQDPAGYTEAFF. CDR3 DNA sequence: TGCGCCAGCAGCCAAGACCCGGCGGGGTACACTGAAGCTTTCTTT.

The rearrangement links TRBV7-9 to TRBJ2-1; TRBD2 is a possible D gene (6 bases). The ends were cut back, 6 bases at V and 4 bases at J, with 13 bases in the middle. The CDR3 extends over 14 amino acids. Germline V gives CDR1 SEHNR, CDR2 FQNEAQ (reference sequence). Here the CDR3 reads CASRRRDGYNEQFF. CDR3 DNA: TGTGCCAGCAGGAGGCGGGACGGGTACAATGAGCAGTTCTTC. Filled out from reference TRBV7-9 and TRBJ2-1, the complete variable domain reads DTGVSQNPRHKITKRGQNVTFRCDPISEHNRLYWYRQTLGQGPEFLTYFQNEAQLEKSRLLSDRFSAERPKGSFSTLEIQRTEQGDSAMYLCASRRRDGYNEQFFGPGTRLTVL.

V gene TRBV4-1 combines with J gene TRBJ1-2, with D maybe TRBD1 (5 bases). In germline, CDR1 is MGHRA, CDR2 YSYEKL. V was shortened by 6 bases and J by 2 bases, with 10 bases between the two germline ends. The CDR3 covers 13 residues. The CDR3 region is CASSPTENYGYTF. CDR3 nucleotides: TGCGCCAGCAGTCCGACAGAAAACTATGGCTACACCTTC.

This clone has just a few counts. The V gene is TRBV7-9, the J gene TRBJ2-7; TRBD1 might be the D (6 bases). Germline-derived CDR1 and CDR2 are SEHNR and FQNEAQ (reference sequence). The CDR3 has 15 residues. Trimming pared 2 bases from V and 0 bases from J, leaving 11 bases between. The DNA for the CDR3 is TGTGCCAGCAGCTTACAGGGGAGTGACTCCTACGAGCAGTACTTC. Translating gives CASSLQGSDSYEQYF.

This chain connects TRBV4-3 to TRBJ2-7; perhaps TRBD1 as D (6 bases). Between the trimmed V and J ends, which lost 1 base and 0 bases, there was a span of 16 bases. CDR3 length equals 17 residues. Germline V lookup: CDR1 LGHNA, CDR2 YSLEER. The CDR3 loop reads CASSQVAVDSSSYEQYF. CDR3 sequence (DNA): TGCGCCAGCAGCCAAGTCGCGGTGGACAGCAGCTCCTACGAGCAGTACTTC.

The rearrangement joins TRBV28 to TRBJ2-1, with TRBD2 matching over 8 bases. V was pared by 7 bases and J by 9 bases, with 20 bases of the junction left unmatched. This CDR3 spans 17 amino acids. The V gene's germline CDR1 is MDHEN and CDR2 SYDVKM. The CDR3 coding sequence is TGTGCCAGCACCTCATTACTGCGAGCGGGAGAGGGAGGTGAGCAGTTCTTC. Translated, it gives CASTSLLRAGEGGEQFF. Full variable domain (missing parts from reference TRBV28 and TRBJ2-1): DVKVTQSSRYLVKRTGEKVFLECVQDMDHENMFWYRQDPGLGLRLIYFSYDVKMKEKGDIPEGYSVSREKKERFSLILESASTNQTSMYLCASTSLLRAGEGGEQFFGPGTRLTVL.